The 19 T cell receptor beta chains presented below share a single source sample, sequenced in a study of shared clonotypes between healthy human individuals. The repertoire was sequenced with immunoSEQ multiplex PCR; TCRdb's copy has only in-frame clones and lacks some. The sample has some 2.1 million clones, roughly 94% seen once. The naive CD8 population came from CD45RO-negative cells selected for CCR7, without terminally differentiated effector memory CD45RA+ cells. Source material: naive CD8+ T cells sorted from blood. The receptor source for this set is a man in his late teens or twenties in good health.

The chain recombines TRBV2 with TRBJ1-2, with D possibly matching TRBD1 (5 bases). This CDR3 is built from 12 residues. Germline V gives CDR1 SNHLY, CDR2 FYNNEI. The V and J ends lost 3 bases and 5 bases respectively, with 7 bases between them. The CDR3 sequence: CASSDDRYGYTF. CDR3 bases: TGTGCCAGCAGTGACGACAGATATGGCTACACCTTC. The full variable domain, with the rest looked up from reference TRBV2 and TRBJ1-2, is EPEVTQTPSHQVTQMGQEVILRCVPISNHLYFYWYRQILGQKVEFLVSFYNNEISEKSEIFDDQFSVERPDGSNFTLKIRSTKLEDSAMYFCASSDDRYGYTFGSGTRLTVV.

The chain combines TRBV2 with TRBJ2-1; TRBD2 matches at 7 bases. Germline CDR1 reads SNHLY; CDR2 reads FYNNEI. After removal of 3 bases from V and 7 bases from J, the junction contained 15 bases not matched to a gene. The CDR3 is made up of 17 amino acids. The CDR3 sequence: CASSDWKSGVHRNEQFF. CDR3 DNA: TGTGCCAGCAGTGACTGGAAAAGCGGGGTTCATAGGAATGAGCAGTTCTTC.

The V gene is TRBV2, the J gene TRBJ1-6, with 10 bases that match TRBD1. Germline-derived CDR1 and CDR2 are SNHLY and FYNNEI. J lost 9 bases, V lost 4 bases, and 6 bases had no gene match. This CDR3 is 15 amino acids long. CDR3 sequence: CASSGSTGGSSPLHF. CDR3 DNA sequence: TGTGCCAGCAGTGGATCGACAGGGGGCAGTTCACCCCTCCACTTT.

V usage is TRBV15 and J usage is TRBJ2-5; 7 nucleotides align to TRBD1. This CDR3 is 17 amino acids long. The germline V gene encodes CDR1 LNHNV and CDR2 YYDKDF (reference sequence). After removal of 0 bases from V and 1 base from J, the junction contained 8 bases not matched to a gene. CDR3 sequence reads: CATSRDGEQGPQETQYF. CDR3 nucleotide sequence: TGTGCCACCAGCAGAGATGGGGAACAGGGGCCCCAAGAGACCCAGTACTTC.

J is TRBJ2-5 and V is TRBV10-2, with D perhaps given as TRBD1 or TRBD2 (7 bases each). The germline V gene encodes CDR1 WSHSY and CDR2 SAAADI. V was pared by 6 bases and J by 4 bases, with 18 bases between. There are 15 residues in the CDR3. In DNA, the CDR3 is TGCGCCAGCAGACGGGGGGACAGCTTCGGAGAGACCCAGTACTTC. Encoded protein: CASRRGDSFGETQYF.

This chain uses TRBV29-1 with TRBJ2-1, with D perhaps assigned TRBD1 or TRBD2 (6 bases each). This CDR3 is built from 13 residues. From germline, CDR1 is SQVTM and CDR2 ANQGSEA. V dropped 8 bases and J dropped 7 bases, with 18 bases sitting between them. For the CDR3, the DNA is TGCAGCCCGGTGGGGGGCGCAGGGAATGAGCAGTTCTTC. This sequence encodes CSPVGGAGNEQFF.

This chain connects TRBV5-6 to TRBJ2-7; tentatively, D is TRBD2 (5 bases). The CDR3 length is 16 residues. Germline V lookup: CDR1 SGHDT, CDR2 YYEEEE. Trimming removed 0 bases at V and 4 bases at J, with 17 bases between. The CDR3 nucleotides read TGTGCCAGCAGCTTGGTTAGGGCCCTCCGGGATTACGAGCAGTACTTC. This gives the protein CASSLVRALRDYEQYF.

In the case of this clone: Distinct nucleotide sequences in the sample also encode this CDR3. CDR3 residues: CSVNRDSSYEQYF. For the CDR3, the DNA is TGCAGCGTTAACCGGGACTCCTCCTACGAGCAGTACTTC. The J gene is TRBJ2-7, the V gene TRBV29-1; D possibly corresponds to TRBD2 (6 bases). Germline CDR1 reads SQVTM; CDR2 reads ANQGSEA. This CDR3 comprises 13 residues. V was pared by 5 bases and J by 0 bases, with 11 bases between.

The CDR3 DNA follows: TGTGCCAGCAGGACAGTTAACGGCAATCAGCCCCAGCATTTT. Translated: CASRTVNGNQPQHF. The chain couples TRBV27 to TRBJ1-5; D perhaps matches TRBD1 (5 bases). The CDR3 covers 14 residues. Germline V CDR1 and CDR2: MNHEY, SMNVEV (reference sequence). V lost 6 bases and J lost 2, with 11 bases in between.

The chain employs TRBV7-6 and TRBJ2-3; 8 bases agree with TRBD1. Germline V gene sequence: CDR1 SGHVS, CDR2 FNYEAQ. The CDR3 is 17 residues long. The V gene end was trimmed by 0 bases and the J gene end by 4 bases; junction bases not matched to a gene: 9. The CDR3 sequence: CASSLAILGRGPDTQYF. CDR3 coding DNA: TGTGCCAGCAGCTTAGCGATTTTGGGCAGGGGGCCAGATACGCAGTATTTT.

V usage is TRBV2 and J usage is TRBJ1-2; 8 nucleotides match TRBD1. Germline trimming cut 4 bases from V and 5 bases from J; bases unmatched to any gene: 6. Germline V gene sequence: CDR1 SNHLY, CDR2 FYNNEI. This CDR3 has 14 amino acids. The DNA of the CDR3 is TGTGCCAGCAGTGGACAGGGGCAAGGATATGGCTACACCTTC. This encodes CASSGQGQGYGYTF.

The rearrangement links TRBV2 to TRBJ1-1, with D tentatively TRBD1 (6 bases). Germline CDR1 SNHLY, CDR2 FYNNEI. The CDR3 is made up of 12 amino acids. Trimming removed 4 bases at V and 5 bases at J, with 8 bases between. The CDR3 sequence: CASSGGLTEAFF. In DNA form, the CDR3 reads TGTGCCAGCAGTGGGGGGCTGACTGAAGCTTTCTTT.

In the case of this clone: With a much larger clone just one base away, this may be a read error. The chain joins TRBV7-3 to TRBJ2-3; D is unresolved. CDR3 length: 12 residues. Trimming pared 3 bases from V and 1 base from J, leaving 2 bases between. CDR1 SGHTA and CDR2 FQGTGA come from the germline V gene. In nucleotides, the CDR3 is TGTGCCAGCAGCTTCGGCACAGATACGCAGTATTTT. This translates into CASSFGTDTQYF.

To note about this clone: Other DNA sequences in the same sample also yield this CDR3. J is TRBJ2-7 and V is TRBV28; TRBD1 agrees at 7 bases. CDR1 is MDHEN and CDR2 is SYDVKM in the germline V gene. This CDR3 region has 14 residues. V lost 6 bases to trimming and J lost 0 bases; unmatched junction nucleotides: 5. Here the CDR3 reads CASSPRTGSYEQYF. Written as DNA, the CDR3 is TGTGCCAGCAGCCCGCGGACAGGCTCCTACGAGCAGTACTTC.

The chain links TRBV4-1 to TRBJ2-7, with TRBD2 identical over 7 bases. Germline CDR1 is MGHRA and CDR2 is YSYEKL. This CDR3 has 15 residues. V lost 2 bases to trimming and J lost 0 bases; unmatched junction nucleotides: 4. This chain's CDR3 is CASSQREGSSYEQYF. CDR3 bases: TGCGCCAGCAGCCAAAGGGAGGGGTCCTCCTACGAGCAGTACTTC.

The chain is built from TRBV7-2 and TRBJ2-7, with D perhaps given as TRBD1 or TRBD2 (5 bases each). This CDR3 is 14 amino acids long. With 4 bases removed from V and 1 base from J, the gap between germline ends came to 11 bases. Germline CDR1 and CDR2: SGHTA and FQGNSA. The CDR3 coding sequence is TGTGCCAGCAGCTGGTGGGGCGGGTCCTACGAGCAGTACTTC. It yields the protein CASSWWGGSYEQYF.

This chain connects TRBV7-8 to TRBJ2-7; 14 bases line up with TRBD2. Germline CDR1 is SGHVS and CDR2 is FQNEAQ. Trimming cost V 1 base and J 6 bases; bases outside gene matches: 11. The CDR3 contains 18 residues. The CDR3 loop is CASSLGLAGGQLWVEQYF. The DNA of the CDR3 is TGTGCCAGCAGCTTAGGACTAGCGGGGGGGCAACTTTGGGTCGAGCAGTACTTC. The variable domain in full, with the rest retrieved from reference TRBV7-8 and TRBJ2-7, is GAGVSQSPRYKVAKRGQDVALRCDPISGHVSLFWYQQALGQGPEFLTYFQNEAQLDKSGLPSDRFFAERPEGSVSTLKIQRTQQEDSAVYLCASSLGLAGGQLWVEQYFGPGTRLTVT.

V is TRBV27 and J is TRBJ2-5; TRBD1 agrees at 8 bases. The CDR3 is 17 amino acids. Germline values: CDR1 MNHEY, CDR2 SMNVEV (reference sequence). V lost 0 bases to trimming and J lost 5 bases; unmatched junction nucleotides: 11. CDR3 sequence: CASSLSSPGQVFETQYF. The CDR3, as DNA: TGTGCCAGCAGTTTATCCTCCCCGGGACAGGTTTTTGAGACCCAGTACTTC.

V gene TRBV4-1 combines with J gene TRBJ2-2; weak D call: TRBD2 (6 bases). Trimming cost V 0 bases and J 5 bases, with 10 bases left between them. The germline V gene encodes CDR1 MGHRA and CDR2 YSYEKL. The CDR3 totals 15 residues. The CDR3 coding sequence is TGCGCCAGCAGCCAAGAACTAGCAAGTACCGGGGAGCTGTTTTTT. It translates to CASSQELASTGELFF.